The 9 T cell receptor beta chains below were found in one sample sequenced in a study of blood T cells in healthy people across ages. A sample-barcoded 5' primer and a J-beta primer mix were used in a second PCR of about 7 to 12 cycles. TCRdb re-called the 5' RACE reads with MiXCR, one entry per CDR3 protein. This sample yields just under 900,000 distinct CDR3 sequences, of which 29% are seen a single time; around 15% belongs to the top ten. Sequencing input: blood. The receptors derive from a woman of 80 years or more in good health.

This chain's CDR3 is CASTYQPNQPQHF. CDR3 nucleotides: TGTGCCAGTACCTATCAGCCCAATCAGCCCCAGCATTTT. The V call is TRBV19, the J call TRBJ1-5; D not resolved. CDR1 is LNHDA and CDR2 is SQIVND in the germline V gene (reference sequence). The CDR3 has 13 amino acids. The ends were cut back, 7 bases at V and 3 bases at J, with 10 bases in the middle. The entire variable domain, with the rest obtained from reference TRBV19 and TRBJ1-5, is as follows: DGGITQSPKYLFRKEGQNVTLSCEQNLNHDAMYWYRQDPGQGLRLIYYSQIVNDFQKGDIAEGYSVSREKKESFPLTVTSAQKNPTAFYLCASTYQPNQPQHFGDGTRLSIL.

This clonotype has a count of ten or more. CDR3 in DNA: TGCGCCAGCAGCTCCTCAGGGGTACAAGAGACCCAGTACTTC. Protein sequence: CASSSSGVQETQYF. The chain has TRBV5-1 and TRBJ2-5; a weak D match, TRBD1 (6 bases). The V and J ends lost 3 bases and 2 bases respectively, with 11 bases between them. The CDR3 extends over 14 amino acids. Germline-derived CDR1 and CDR2 are SGHRS and YFSETQ. The full variable domain, in which reference TRBV5-1 and TRBJ2-5 provide the parts outside the CDR3, is KAGVTQTPRYLIKTRGQQVTLSCSPISGHRSVSWYQQTPGQGLQFLFEYFSETQRNKGNFPGRFSGRQFSNSRSEMNVSTLELGDSALYLCASSSSGVQETQYFGPGTRLLVL.

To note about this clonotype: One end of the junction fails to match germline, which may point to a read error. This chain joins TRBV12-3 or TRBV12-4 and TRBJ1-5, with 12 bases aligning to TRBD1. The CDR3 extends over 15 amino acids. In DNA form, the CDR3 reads TGTGCCAGCAGGGGACCGGGACAGGGGGCTCAGCTCCAGCATTTT. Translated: CASRGPGQGAQLQHF.

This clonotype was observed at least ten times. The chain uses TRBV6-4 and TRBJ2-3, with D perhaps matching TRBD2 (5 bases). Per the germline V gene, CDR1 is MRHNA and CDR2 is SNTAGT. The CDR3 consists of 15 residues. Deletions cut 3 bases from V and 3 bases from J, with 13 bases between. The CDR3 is CASSETGSGTDTQYF. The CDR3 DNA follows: TGTGCCAGCAGTGAAACGGGATCGGGTACAGATACGCAGTATTTT.

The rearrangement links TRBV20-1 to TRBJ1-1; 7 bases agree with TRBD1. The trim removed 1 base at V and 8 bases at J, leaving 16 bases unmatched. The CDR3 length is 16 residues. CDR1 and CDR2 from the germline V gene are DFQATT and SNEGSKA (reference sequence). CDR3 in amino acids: CSARAGGGQAKVEAFF. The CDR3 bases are TGCAGTGCTAGAGCAGGAGGCGGACAGGCGAAAGTAGAAGCTTTCTTT.

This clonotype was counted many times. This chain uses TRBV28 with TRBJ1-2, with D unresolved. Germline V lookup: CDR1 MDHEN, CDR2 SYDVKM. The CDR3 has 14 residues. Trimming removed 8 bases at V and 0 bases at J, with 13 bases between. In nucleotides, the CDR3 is TGTGCCAGCGGAAGTCCGAGGGCTAACTATGGCTACACCTTC. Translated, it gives CASGSPRANYGYTF.

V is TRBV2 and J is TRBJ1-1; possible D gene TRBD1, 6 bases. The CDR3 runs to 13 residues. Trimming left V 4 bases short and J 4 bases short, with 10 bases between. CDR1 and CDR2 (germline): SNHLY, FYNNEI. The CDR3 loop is CASSGGAGTEAFF. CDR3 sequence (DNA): TGTGCCAGCAGTGGGGGGGCAGGCACTGAAGCTTTCTTT.

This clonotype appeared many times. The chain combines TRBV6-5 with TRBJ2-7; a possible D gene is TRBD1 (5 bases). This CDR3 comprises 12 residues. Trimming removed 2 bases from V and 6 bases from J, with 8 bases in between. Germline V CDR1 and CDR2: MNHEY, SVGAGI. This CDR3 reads CASSYNRGEQYF. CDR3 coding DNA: TGTGCCAGCAGTTACAATAGGGGCGAGCAGTACTTC.

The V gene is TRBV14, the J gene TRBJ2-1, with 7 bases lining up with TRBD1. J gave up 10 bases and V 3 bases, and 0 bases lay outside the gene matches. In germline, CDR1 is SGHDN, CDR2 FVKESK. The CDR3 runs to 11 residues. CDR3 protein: CASSQDREQFF. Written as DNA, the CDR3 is TGTGCCAGCAGCCAGGACAGGGAGCAGTTCTTC.